These 12 T cell receptor beta chains came from one sample sequenced in a study of Ad26.COV2.S vaccination and SARS-CoV-2 variants. Regarding treatment: roughly 18 received Ad26.COV2.S at low or high dose, single or two shots; roughly five received placebo; per-sample allocation not given. It was on day 63 after the first vaccine or placebo injection that samples were taken. The data were produced by immunoSEQ multiplex PCR, yet TCRdb's version contains in-frame clones alone and is incomplete. The table lists 500,000 or so clones, around nine tenths of them singletons, with roughly 13% in the top ten. Sample: peripheral blood, taken in a trial of Ad26.COV2.S vaccine versus placebo. The receptors here all came from a person between 18 and 65 years old who received the Ad26.COV2.S COVID-19 vaccine or a placebo.

This chain connects TRBV7-2 to TRBJ1-5; no clear D. The CDR3 contains 13 residues. Trimming cost V 0 bases and J 4 bases, with 4 bases left between them. Germline V lookup: CDR1 SGHTA, CDR2 FQGNSA. As DNA, the CDR3 is TGTGCCAGCAGCTTAGCCGTGAATCAGCCCCAGCATTTT. It is translated as CASSLAVNQPQHF.

This clone was detected a few times. V and J are TRBV6-1 and TRBJ1-5, with D perhaps matching TRBD1 (6 bases). CDR1 is MNHNS, CDR2 SASEGT, per germline. V was pared by 3 bases and J by 6 bases, with 18 bases between. CDR3 size: 16 residues. CDR3: CASSDPMRGASQPQHF. CDR3 DNA: TGTGCCAGCAGTGATCCCATGAGGGGGGCTAGTCAGCCCCAGCATTTT.

V and J are TRBV5-4 and TRBJ2-2, with 9 bases lining up with TRBD2. After removal of 0 bases from V and 0 bases from J, the junction contained 3 bases not matched to a gene. Germline V CDR1 and CDR2: SGHNT, YYREEE (reference sequence). This CDR3 comprises 17 residues. The CDR3 nucleotides read TGTGCCAGCAGCTTGGAGACTAGCGGAGCGAACACCGGGGAGCTGTTTTTT. Its protein is CASSLETSGANTGELFF.

The rearrangement joins TRBV2 to TRBJ2-1; 12 nucleotides agree with TRBD1. The junction had 10 bases not matched to a gene; V was cut back by 7 bases and J by 9 bases. The CDR3 has 15 residues. Per germline, CDR1 SNHLY and CDR2 FYNNEI. The CDR3 sequence: CASIATGTGGPEQFF. The CDR3, as DNA: TGTGCCAGCATCGCGACCGGGACAGGGGGCCCTGAGCAGTTCTTC.

This rearrangement joins TRBV9 to TRBJ2-7; possibly TRBD2 for D (6 bases). The V gene lost 4 bases and the J gene lost 1 base, with 15 bases spanning the gap. The germline V gene encodes CDR1 SGDLS and CDR2 YYNGEE. The length of the CDR3 is 15 residues. CDR3 coding DNA: TGTGCCAGCAGCCCTTCCGCGGGATCATCCTACGAGCAGTACTTC. Translated, it gives CASSPSAGSSYEQYF.

Here the CDR3 reads CASRGDRELDEAFF. CDR3 DNA sequence: TGTGCCAGCAGGGGGGACAGGGAGCTTGATGAAGCTTTCTTT. The gene calls are TRBV2 and TRBJ1-1; the match to TRBD1 covers 9 bases. The CDR3 is 14 amino acids. Unmatched junction bases numbered 9, after V lost 6 bases and J lost 7 bases. CDR1 and CDR2 (germline): SNHLY, FYNNEI.

This clone was seen a handful of times. The chain links TRBV2 to TRBJ1-5; TRBD1 matches at 9 bases. CDR3 size: 13 residues. Looked up from germline, CDR1 is SNHLY and CDR2 is FYNNEI. V shed 9 bases and J 3 bases; nucleotides not matched to a gene: 3. CDR3 residues: CASGQGFNQPQHF. CDR3 sequence (DNA): TGTGCCAGTGGACAGGGGTTCAATCAGCCCCAGCATTTT.

V is TRBV19 and J is TRBJ2-5; D gene ambiguous. Trimming removed 1 base at V and 11 bases at J, with 8 bases between. The CDR3 sequence is 11 residues long. Germline V gene sequence: CDR1 LNHDA, CDR2 SQIVND (reference sequence). The CDR3 spells CASSIGARQYF. Here the CDR3 DNA reads TGTGCCAGTAGTATAGGGGCACGGCAGTACTTC.

The V call is TRBV27, the J call TRBJ2-7; D gene ambiguous. Trimming removed 1 base at V and 6 bases at J, with 10 bases between. There are 13 residues in the CDR3. Germline loops: CDR1 MNHEY, CDR2 SMNVEV (reference sequence). Written as DNA, the CDR3 is TGTGCCAGCAGTTTATGCCCTACTTGCGAGCAGTACTTC. It specifies CASSLCPTCEQYF.

This sequence joins TRBV19 and TRBJ2-6; 7 bases are a match to TRBD1. Germline CDR1 is LNHDA and CDR2 is SQIVND (reference sequence). V gave up 4 bases and J gave up 0 bases; unmatched junction bases: 6. The length of the CDR3 is 17 residues. The CDR3 DNA sequence: TGTGCCAGTAGTACCCGGACAGGTCTCTCTGGGGCCAACGTCCTGACTTTC. Translating gives CASSTRTGLSGANVLTF.

The V and J genes are TRBV28 and TRBJ1-4; 10 nucleotides agree with TRBD1. The V gene's germline CDR1 is MDHEN and CDR2 SYDVKM. After removal of 3 bases from V and 5 bases from J, the junction contained 12 bases not matched to a gene. The CDR3 runs 18 residues. CDR3: CASSLGLTGGGRNEKLFF. The CDR3 nucleotides are TGTGCCAGCAGTTTGGGGTTGACAGGGGGCGGGCGGAATGAAAAACTGTTTTTT.

The V and J genes are TRBV28 and TRBJ2-3, with unresolved D. From germline, CDR1 is MDHEN and CDR2 SYDVKM. This CDR3 spans 14 amino acids. V was trimmed by 5 bases and J by 4 bases, leaving 13 bases between them. The CDR3 loop is CASSGGPGADTQYF. Here the CDR3 DNA reads TGTGCCAGCAGTGGCGGCCCTGGCGCAGATACGCAGTATTTT. Full variable domain (missing parts from reference TRBV28 and TRBJ2-3): DVKVTQSSRYLVKRTGEKVFLECVQDMDHENMFWYRQDPGLGLRLIYFSYDVKMKEKGDIPEGYSVSREKKERFSLILESASTNQTSMYLCASSGGPGADTQYFGPGTRLTVL.